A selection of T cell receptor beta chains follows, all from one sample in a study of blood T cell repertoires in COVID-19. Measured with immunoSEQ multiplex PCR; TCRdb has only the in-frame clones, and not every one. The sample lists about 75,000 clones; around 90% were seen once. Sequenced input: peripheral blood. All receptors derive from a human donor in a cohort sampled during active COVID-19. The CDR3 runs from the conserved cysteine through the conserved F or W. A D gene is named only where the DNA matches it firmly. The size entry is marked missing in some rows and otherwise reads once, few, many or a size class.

CDR3 protein: CASSLKAGVADTQYF
CDR3 DNA: TGTGCCAGCAGCTTGAAAGCGGGAGTGGCAGATACGCAGTATTTT
J gene: TRBJ2-3
V gene: TRBV5-4
clone size: .
D gene: TRBD2

CDR3 protein: CAWSGTGGYQPQHF
CDR3 DNA: TGTGCCTGGAGTGGGACAGGGGGTTATCAGCCCCAGCATTTT
J gene: TRBJ1-5
V gene: TRBV30
clone size: .
D gene: TRBD1

CDR3 protein: CASSPWTSDRNEQFF
CDR3 DNA: TGTGCCAGCAGCCCCTGGACTAGTGATAGGAATGAGCAGTTCTTC
J gene: TRBJ2-1
V gene: TRBV5-8
clone size: .
D gene: TRBD2

CDR3 protein: CASSIASPGTGELFF
CDR3 DNA: TGTGCCAGTAGTATAGCCTCTCCGGGTACCGGGGAGCTGTTTTTT
J gene: TRBJ2-2
V gene: TRBV19
clone size: few
D gene: .

CDR3 protein: CASSLFEGGNTEAFF
CDR3 DNA: TGTGCCAGCAGTTTATTCGAGGGCGGGAACACTGAAGCTTTCTTT
J gene: TRBJ1-1
V gene: TRBV28
clone size: .
D gene: .

CDR3 protein: CASSEGLGLAGSNTGELFF
CDR3 DNA: TGTGCCAGCAGTGAAGGTTTGGGACTAGCGGGATCCAACACCGGGGAGCTGTTTTTT
J gene: TRBJ2-2
V gene: TRBV2
clone size: .
D gene: TRBD2

CDR3 protein: CASSEAAAGGTTDTQYF
CDR3 DNA: TGTGCCAGCAGTGAAGCCGCCGCGGGAGGGACCACAGATACGCAGTATTTT
J gene: TRBJ2-3
V gene: TRBV6-1
clone size: .
D gene: TRBD2

CDR3 protein: CASKAGSGRAYEQYF
CDR3 DNA: TGTGCCAGCAAAGCCGGTAGCGGGAGGGCTTACGAGCAGTACTTC
J gene: TRBJ2-7
V gene: TRBV2
clone size: .
D gene: TRBD2

CDR3 protein: CASSQASVNYGYTF
CDR3 DNA: TGTGCCAGCAGCCAAGCGTCAGTTAACTATGGCTACACCTTC
J gene: TRBJ1-2
V gene: TRBV3-1/TRBV3-2
clone size: .
D gene: .

CDR3 protein: CASSAQTGDYEQYF
CDR3 DNA: TGTGCCAGCAGCGCTCAAACAGGGGACTACGAGCAGTACTTC
J gene: TRBJ2-7
V gene: TRBV14
clone size: .
D gene: TRBD1

CDR3 protein: CASSLGVIDTQYF
CDR3 DNA: TGTGCCAGCAGCTTGGGAGTAATAGATACGCAGTATTTT
J gene: TRBJ2-3
V gene: TRBV7-2
clone size: .
D gene: .

CDR3 protein: CASSLGQISYNEQFF
CDR3 DNA: TGTGCCAGCAGCTTGGGACAGATCTCCTACAATGAGCAGTTCTTC
J gene: TRBJ2-1
V gene: TRBV5-4
clone size: .
D gene: .

CDR3 protein: CASSQQTASSYEQYF
CDR3 DNA: TGTGCCAGTAGTCAACAGACAGCGAGCTCCTACGAGCAGTACTTC
J gene: TRBJ2-7
V gene: TRBV19
clone size: .
D gene: .

CDR3 protein: CASSLSADRGRTEAFF
CDR3 DNA: TGTGCCAGCAGTTTATCGGCGGACAGGGGGCGGACTGAAGCTTTCTTT
J gene: TRBJ1-1
V gene: TRBV27
clone size: once
D gene: TRBD1

CDR3 protein: CASSQKAGGQTDTQYF
CDR3 DNA: TGTGCCAGCAGCCAAAAAGCGGGGGGACAGACAGATACGCAGTATTTT
J gene: TRBJ2-3
V gene: TRBV3-1/TRBV3-2
clone size: .
D gene: TRBD2

CDR3 protein: CASSSQSPGDTQYF
CDR3 DNA: TGTGCCAGCAGCTCCCAGAGCCCGGGGGATACGCAGTATTTT
J gene: TRBJ2-3
V gene: TRBV7-2
clone size: .
D gene: .

CDR3 protein: CASSLTGTGYTEAFF
CDR3 DNA: TGTGCCAGCAGCTTAACCGGGACAGGGTACACTGAAGCTTTCTTT
J gene: TRBJ1-1
V gene: TRBV7-3
clone size: .
D gene: TRBD1

CDR3 protein: CAWSVLDSVGGYTF
CDR3 DNA: TGTGCCTGGAGTGTACTCGACAGTGTTGGGGGCTACACCTTC
J gene: TRBJ1-2
V gene: TRBV30
clone size: once
D gene: .

CDR3 protein: CASIDSALKGRQETQYF
CDR3 DNA: TGTGCCAGCATCGACAGTGCCCTTAAGGGGCGCCAAGAGACCCAGTACTTC
J gene: TRBJ2-5
V gene: TRBV7-2
clone size: .
D gene: .

CDR3 protein: CASSVGSGRASTDTQYF
CDR3 DNA: TGTGCCAGCAGTGTGGGTAGCGGGAGAGCGAGCACAGATACGCAGTATTTT
J gene: TRBJ2-3
V gene: TRBV25-1
clone size: .
D gene: TRBD2

CDR3 protein: CASRGTHYNEQFF
CDR3 DNA: TGTGCCAGCAGGGGGACTCACTACAATGAGCAGTTCTTC
J gene: TRBJ2-1
V gene: TRBV2
clone size: .
D gene: .

CDR3 protein: CASSQDLGQAGQPQHF
CDR3 DNA: TGTGCCAGCAGCCAAGATCTGGGCCAGGCCGGTCAGCCCCAGCATTTT
J gene: TRBJ1-5
V gene: TRBV3-1/TRBV3-2
clone size: many
D gene: .

CDR3 protein: CASSTEGQKTGYTF
CDR3 DNA: TGTGCCAGCAGCACCGAAGGACAGAAGACGGGCTACACCTTC
J gene: TRBJ1-2
V gene: TRBV7-8
clone size: .
D gene: .

CDR3 protein: CASSLQGNQPQHF
CDR3 DNA: TGTGCCAGCAGTTTACAGGGTAATCAGCCCCAGCATTTT
J gene: TRBJ1-5
V gene: TRBV6-5
clone size: few
D gene: .

CDR3 protein: CASSPESGETQYF
CDR3 DNA: TGTGCCAGCAGTCCCGAATCCGGGGAGACCCAGTACTTC
J gene: TRBJ2-5
V gene: TRBV2
clone size: few
D gene: .

CDR3 protein: CASSLGLAPDTQYF
CDR3 DNA: TGCGCCAGCAGCTTGGGACTAGCGCCAGATACGCAGTATTTT
J gene: TRBJ2-3
V gene: TRBV5-1
clone size: .
D gene: TRBD2

CDR3 protein: CASSYRTGNIDEQYF
CDR3 DNA: TGTGCCAGCAGCTACCGGACAGGGAATATCGACGAGCAGTACTTC
J gene: TRBJ2-7
V gene: TRBV11-3
clone size: .
D gene: TRBD1

CDR3 protein: CASSFRGQSPWFSGNTIYF
CDR3 DNA: TGTGCCAGCAGCTTTCGGGGACAGAGCCCATGGTTCTCTGGAAACACCATATATTTT
J gene: TRBJ1-3
V gene: TRBV5-6
clone size: .
D gene: TRBD1

CDR3 protein: CATSRVAGLNNEQFF
CDR3 DNA: TGTGCCACCAGCAGAGTTGCGGGGCTAAACAATGAGCAGTTCTTC
J gene: TRBJ2-1
V gene: TRBV15
clone size: .
D gene: .

CDR3 protein: CASSLSTGGSYGYTF
CDR3 DNA: TGTGCCAGCAGCTTAAGTACAGGGGGCAGCTATGGCTACACCTTC
J gene: TRBJ1-2
V gene: TRBV7-9
clone size: .
D gene: TRBD1

CDR3 protein: CASSLGSSGNTIYF
CDR3 DNA: TGTGCCAGCAGCTTAGGCAGCTCTGGAAACACCATATATTTT
J gene: TRBJ1-3
V gene: TRBV7-2
clone size: once
D gene: .

CDR3 protein: CAISATSGGPQYYNEQFF
CDR3 DNA: TGTGCCATCAGTGCGACTAGCGGGGGGCCGCAGTACTACAATGAGCAGTTCTTC
J gene: TRBJ2-1
V gene: TRBV10-3
clone size: .
D gene: TRBD2

CDR3 protein: CASSVTAEHEQYF
CDR3 DNA: TGTGCCAGCAGCGTCACCGCTGAGCACGAGCAGTACTTC
J gene: TRBJ2-7
V gene: TRBV7-9
clone size: few
D gene: .

CDR3 protein: CASSLGGPEAALGGVQFF
CDR3 DNA: TGTGCCAGCAGCTTAGGAGGTCCGGAGGCGGCCCTAGGGGGGGTGCAGTTCTTC
J gene: TRBJ2-1
V gene: TRBV7-2
clone size: .
D gene: .

CDR3 protein: CASSVVQGGTEAFF
CDR3 DNA: TGTGCCAGCAGCGTAGTTCAGGGGGGAACTGAAGCTTTCTTT
J gene: TRBJ1-1
V gene: TRBV9
clone size: .
D gene: TRBD1

CDR3 protein: CASSGGEKLFF
CDR3 DNA: TGTGCCAGCAGTGGCGGGGAAAAACTGTTTTTT
J gene: TRBJ1-4
V gene: TRBV2
clone size: .
D gene: .

CDR3 protein: CASSLVAGGNWEQYF
CDR3 DNA: TGTGCCAGCAGCTTAGTTGCGGGAGGGAATTGGGAGCAGTACTTC
J gene: TRBJ2-7
V gene: TRBV11-2
clone size: .
D gene: TRBD2

CDR3 protein: CASSETDTDLSEAFF
CDR3 DNA: TGTGCCAGCAGCGAGACGGACACAGATTTGAGTGAAGCTTTCTTT
J gene: TRBJ1-1
V gene: TRBV9
clone size: .
D gene: .

CDR3 protein: CASSSRGVDEQFF
CDR3 DNA: TGTGCCAGCAGTTCCCGGGGGGTGGATGAGCAGTTCTTC
J gene: TRBJ2-1
V gene: TRBV6-5
clone size: .
D gene: TRBD2

CDR3 protein: CASSLAGGSSYNEQFF
CDR3 DNA: TGCGCCAGCAGCTTGGCCGGCGGGAGTTCCTACAATGAGCAGTTCTTC
J gene: TRBJ2-1
V gene: TRBV5-1
clone size: .
D gene: TRBD2

CDR3 protein: CASSRGGDGETQYF
CDR3 DNA: TGTGCCAGCAGCCGTGGAGGGGATGGGGAGACCCAGTACTTC
J gene: TRBJ2-5
V gene: TRBV7-3
clone size: .
D gene: .

CDR3 protein: CASSLPPGGSAFF
CDR3 DNA: TGTGCCAGCAGCTTACCCCCGGGGGGGTCAGCTTTCTTT
J gene: TRBJ1-1
V gene: TRBV7-9
clone size: .
D gene: .

CDR3 protein: CASSTSGNTEAFF
CDR3 DNA: TGTGCCAGCAGCACCTCAGGGAACACTGAAGCTTTCTTT
J gene: TRBJ1-1
V gene: TRBV7-9
clone size: .
D gene: .

CDR3 protein: CASSLMGLTNTGELFF
CDR3 DNA: TGTGCCAGCAGCTTAATGGGACTAACAAACACCGGGGAGCTGTTTTTT
J gene: TRBJ2-2
V gene: TRBV7-2
clone size: .
D gene: TRBD2

CDR3 protein: CASSSLQGGEQFF
CDR3 DNA: TGTGCCAGCAGCTCCCTACAGGGTGGGGAGCAGTTCTTC
J gene: TRBJ2-1
V gene: TRBV7-2
clone size: .
D gene: .

CDR3 protein: CAGAKDWTVNTEAFF
CDR3 DNA: TGTGCCGGGGCCAAGGATTGGACGGTGAACACTGAAGCTTTCTTT
J gene: TRBJ1-1
V gene: TRBV6-6
clone size: once
D gene: .

CDR3 protein: CASSVQWNTEAFF
CDR3 DNA: TGTGCCAGCAGTGTACAATGGAACACTGAAGCTTTCTTT
J gene: TRBJ1-1
V gene: TRBV12-3/TRBV12-4
clone size: .
D gene: .

CDR3 protein: CASSSTGDNQPQHF
CDR3 DNA: TGTGCCAGCAGTTCTACAGGGGACAATCAGCCCCAGCATTTT
J gene: TRBJ1-5
V gene: TRBV28
clone size: .
D gene: TRBD1

CDR3 protein: CASSPGLADQETQYF
CDR3 DNA: TGTGCCAGCAGTCCGGGACTAGCGGACCAAGAGACCCAGTACTTC
J gene: TRBJ2-5
V gene: TRBV2
clone size: .
D gene: TRBD2

CDR3 protein: CASSQGLRQQNTEAFF
CDR3 DNA: TGTGCCAGCAGCCAAGGCCTCCGACAGCAGAACACTGAAGCTTTCTTT
J gene: TRBJ1-1
V gene: TRBV4-2
clone size: .
D gene: .

CDR3 protein: CASSLRSPTDTQYF
CDR3 DNA: TGTGCCAGCAGCCTACGATCCCCCACAGATACGCAGTATTTT
J gene: TRBJ2-3
V gene: TRBV7-9
clone size: once
D gene: .

CDR3 protein: CASSAPRTGGISGYTF
CDR3 DNA: TGTGCCAGCAGCGCACCGCGGACAGGGGGAATTAGTGGCTACACCTTC
J gene: TRBJ1-2
V gene: TRBV9
clone size: .
D gene: TRBD1

CDR3 protein: CAISDSGVYEQYF
CDR3 DNA: TGTGCCATCAGTGACTCAGGGGTCTACGAGCAGTACTTC
J gene: TRBJ2-7
V gene: TRBV10-3
clone size: once
D gene: .

CDR3 protein: CASSPGRGENYGYTF
CDR3 DNA: TGTGCCAGCTCACCAGGCAGGGGCGAAAACTATGGCTACACCTTC
J gene: TRBJ1-2
V gene: TRBV18
clone size: once
D gene: .

CDR3 protein: CASSPQKTVRYQETQYF
CDR3 DNA: TGTGCCAGCAGTCCTCAAAAGACAGTAAGGTACCAAGAGACCCAGTACTTC
J gene: TRBJ2-5
V gene: TRBV25-1
clone size: .
D gene: .